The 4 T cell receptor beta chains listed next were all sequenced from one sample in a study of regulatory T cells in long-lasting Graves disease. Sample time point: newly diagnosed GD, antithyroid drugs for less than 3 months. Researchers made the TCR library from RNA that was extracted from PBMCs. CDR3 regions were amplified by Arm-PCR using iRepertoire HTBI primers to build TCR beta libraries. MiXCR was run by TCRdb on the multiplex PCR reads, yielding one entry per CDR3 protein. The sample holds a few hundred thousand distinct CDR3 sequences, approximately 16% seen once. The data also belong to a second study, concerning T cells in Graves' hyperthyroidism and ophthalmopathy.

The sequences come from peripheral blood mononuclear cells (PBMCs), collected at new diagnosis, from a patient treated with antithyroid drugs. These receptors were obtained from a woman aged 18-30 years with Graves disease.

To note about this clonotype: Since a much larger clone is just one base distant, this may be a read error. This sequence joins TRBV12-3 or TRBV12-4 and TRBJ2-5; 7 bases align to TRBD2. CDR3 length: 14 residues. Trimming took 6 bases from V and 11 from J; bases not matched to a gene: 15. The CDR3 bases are TGTGCCAGCAGACTAAGCGGGGCCCGCAATGAGCAGTACTTC. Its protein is CASRLSGARNEQYF.

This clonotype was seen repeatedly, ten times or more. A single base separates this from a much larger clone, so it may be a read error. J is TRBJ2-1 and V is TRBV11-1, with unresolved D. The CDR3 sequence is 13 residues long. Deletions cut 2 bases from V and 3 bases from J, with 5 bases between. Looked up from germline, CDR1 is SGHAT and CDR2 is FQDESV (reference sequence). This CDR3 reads CASSLISYNEQFF. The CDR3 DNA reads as TGTGCCAGCAGCTTAATCAGCTACAATGAGCAGTTCTTC.

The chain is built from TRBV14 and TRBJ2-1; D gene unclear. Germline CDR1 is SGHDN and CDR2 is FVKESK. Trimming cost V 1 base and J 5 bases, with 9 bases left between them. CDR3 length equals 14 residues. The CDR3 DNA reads TGTGCCAGCAGCCAAGGTCCGCCCCACAATGAGCAGTTCTTC. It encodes CASSQGPPHNEQFF.

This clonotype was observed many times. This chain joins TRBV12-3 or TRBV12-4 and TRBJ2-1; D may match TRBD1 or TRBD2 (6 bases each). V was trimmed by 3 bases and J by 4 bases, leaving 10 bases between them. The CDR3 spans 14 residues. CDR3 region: CASSFRGDYNEQFF. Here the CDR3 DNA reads TGTGCCAGCAGTTTTAGGGGGGATTACAATGAGCAGTTCTTC.